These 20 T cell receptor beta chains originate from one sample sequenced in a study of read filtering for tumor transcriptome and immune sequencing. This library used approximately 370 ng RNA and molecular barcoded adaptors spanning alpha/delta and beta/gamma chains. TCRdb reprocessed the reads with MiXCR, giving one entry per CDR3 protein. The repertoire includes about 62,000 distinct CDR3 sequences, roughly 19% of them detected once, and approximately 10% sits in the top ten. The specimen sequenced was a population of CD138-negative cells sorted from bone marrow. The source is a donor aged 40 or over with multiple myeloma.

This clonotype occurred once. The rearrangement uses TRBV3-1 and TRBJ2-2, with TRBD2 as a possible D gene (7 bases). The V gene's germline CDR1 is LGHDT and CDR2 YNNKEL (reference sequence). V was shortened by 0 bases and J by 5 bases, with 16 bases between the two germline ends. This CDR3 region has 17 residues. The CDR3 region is CASSQERGGAWTGELFF. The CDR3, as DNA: TGTGCCAGCAGCCAAGAACGTGGGGGGGCGTGGACCGGGGAGCTGTTTTTT.

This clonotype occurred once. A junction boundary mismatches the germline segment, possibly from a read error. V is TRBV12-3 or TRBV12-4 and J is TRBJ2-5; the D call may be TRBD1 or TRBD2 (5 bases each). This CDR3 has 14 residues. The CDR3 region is CASSPWGFQENQYF. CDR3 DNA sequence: TGTGCCAGCAGTCCGTGGGGGTTCCAAGAGAACCAGTACTTC.

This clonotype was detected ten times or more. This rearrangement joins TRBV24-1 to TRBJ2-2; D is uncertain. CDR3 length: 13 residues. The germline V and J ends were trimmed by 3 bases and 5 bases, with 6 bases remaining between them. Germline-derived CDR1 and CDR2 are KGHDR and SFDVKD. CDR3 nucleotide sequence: TGTGCCACCAGTGATGCTCGTACCGGGGAGCTGTTTTTT. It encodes CATSDARTGELFF.

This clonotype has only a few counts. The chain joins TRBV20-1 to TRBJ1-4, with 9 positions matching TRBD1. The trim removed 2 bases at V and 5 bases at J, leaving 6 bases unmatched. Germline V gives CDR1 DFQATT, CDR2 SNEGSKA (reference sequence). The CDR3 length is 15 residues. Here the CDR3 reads CSARPPGQGNEKLFF. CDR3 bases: TGCAGTGCTAGACCTCCGGGACAGGGAAATGAAAAACTGTTTTTT.

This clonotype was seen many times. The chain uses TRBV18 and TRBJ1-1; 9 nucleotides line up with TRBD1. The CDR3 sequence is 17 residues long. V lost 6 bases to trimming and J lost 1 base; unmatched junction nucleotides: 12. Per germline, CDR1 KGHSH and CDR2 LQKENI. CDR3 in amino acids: CASSPRQGVARNTEAFF. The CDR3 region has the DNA TGTGCCAGCTCGCCCAGACAGGGGGTCGCCCGGAACACTGAAGCTTTCTTT.

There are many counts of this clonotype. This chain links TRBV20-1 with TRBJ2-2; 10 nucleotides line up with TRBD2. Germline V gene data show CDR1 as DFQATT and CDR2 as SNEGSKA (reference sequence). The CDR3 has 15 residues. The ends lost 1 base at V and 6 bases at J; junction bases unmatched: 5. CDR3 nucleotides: TGCAGTGCTAGAGCGCTAGCGGGAGTTTCCGGGGAGCTGTTTTTT. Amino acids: CSARALAGVSGELFF.

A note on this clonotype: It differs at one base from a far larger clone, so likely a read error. CDR3 DNA: TGTGCCAGCAAATGGAATGAGCAGTTCTTC. Its protein product is CASKWNEQFF. The chain has TRBV7-6 and TRBJ2-1; D unclear. This CDR3 has 10 amino acids. V was clipped by 7 bases and J by 7 bases, with 5 bases between them. CDR1 is SGHVS, CDR2 FNYEAQ, per germline.

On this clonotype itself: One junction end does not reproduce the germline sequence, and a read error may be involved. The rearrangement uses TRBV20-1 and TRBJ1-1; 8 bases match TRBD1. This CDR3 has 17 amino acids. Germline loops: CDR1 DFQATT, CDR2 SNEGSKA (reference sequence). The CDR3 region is CSAPGQGTVWGNTEALF. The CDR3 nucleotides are TGCAGTGCTCCCGGACAGGGAACGGTTTGGGGAAACACTGAAGCTCTCTTT.

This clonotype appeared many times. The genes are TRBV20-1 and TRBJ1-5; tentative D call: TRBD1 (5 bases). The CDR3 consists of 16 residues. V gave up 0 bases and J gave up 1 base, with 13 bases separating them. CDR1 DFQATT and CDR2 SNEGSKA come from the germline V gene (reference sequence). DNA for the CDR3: TGCAGTGCTAGAGATGCGGCAGGGAACAGCAATCAGCCCCAGCATTTT. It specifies CSARDAAGNSNQPQHF.

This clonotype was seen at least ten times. The DNA of the CDR3 is TGCAGCGTTGACGTTAGCACAGATACGCAGTATTTT. It encodes CSVDVSTDTQYF. The J gene is TRBJ2-3, the V gene TRBV29-1; D is undetermined. The CDR3 sequence is 12 residues long. Germline V gene data show CDR1 as SQVTM and CDR2 as ANQGSEA. The ends were cut back, 3 bases at V and 0 bases at J, with 4 bases in the middle.

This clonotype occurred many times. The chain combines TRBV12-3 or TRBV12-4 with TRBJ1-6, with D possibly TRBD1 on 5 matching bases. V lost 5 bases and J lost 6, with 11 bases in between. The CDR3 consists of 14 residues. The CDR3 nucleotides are TGTGCCAGCAGTACGACGGGACCTAATTCACCCCTCCACTTT. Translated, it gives CASSTTGPNSPLHF.

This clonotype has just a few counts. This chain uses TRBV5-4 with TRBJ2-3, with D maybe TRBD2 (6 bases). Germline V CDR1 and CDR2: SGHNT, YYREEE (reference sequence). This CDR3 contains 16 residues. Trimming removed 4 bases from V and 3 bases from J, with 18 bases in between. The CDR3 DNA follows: TGTGCCAGCAGCCCACAGGTCCCGGGGGTGACAGATACGCAGTATTTT. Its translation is CASSPQVPGVTDTQYF. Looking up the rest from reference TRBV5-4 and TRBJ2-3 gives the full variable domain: ETGVTQSPTHLIKTRGQQVTLRCSSQSGHNTVSWYQQALGQGPQFIFQYYREEENGRGNFPPRFSGLQFPNYSSELNVNALELDDSALYLCASSPQVPGVTDTQYFGPGTRLTVL.

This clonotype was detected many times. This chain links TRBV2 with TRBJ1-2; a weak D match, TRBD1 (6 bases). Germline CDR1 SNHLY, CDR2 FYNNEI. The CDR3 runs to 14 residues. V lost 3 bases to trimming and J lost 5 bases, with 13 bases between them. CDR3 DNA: TGTGCCAGCAGTGAGGGGGGCTACAGTTATGGCTACACCTTC. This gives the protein CASSEGGYSYGYTF.

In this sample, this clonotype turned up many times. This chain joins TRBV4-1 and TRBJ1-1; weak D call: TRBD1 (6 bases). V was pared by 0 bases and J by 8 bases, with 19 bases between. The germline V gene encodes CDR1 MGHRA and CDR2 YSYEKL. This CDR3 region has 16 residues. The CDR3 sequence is CASSQDLRQALPEAFF. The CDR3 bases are TGCGCCAGCAGCCAAGATTTGAGACAGGCGCTACCCGAAGCTTTCTTT.

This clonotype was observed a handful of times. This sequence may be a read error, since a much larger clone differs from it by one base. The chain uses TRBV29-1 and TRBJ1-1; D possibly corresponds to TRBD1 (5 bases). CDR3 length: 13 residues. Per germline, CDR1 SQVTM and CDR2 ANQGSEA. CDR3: CNVRIQVLNEAFF. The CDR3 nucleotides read TGCAACGTAAGAATACAGGTTTTGAATGAAGCTTTCTTT.

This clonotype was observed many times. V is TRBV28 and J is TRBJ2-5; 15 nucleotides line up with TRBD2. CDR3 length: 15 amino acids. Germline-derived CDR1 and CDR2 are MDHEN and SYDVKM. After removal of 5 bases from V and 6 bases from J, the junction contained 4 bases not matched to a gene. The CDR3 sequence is CASSTGTSGRKTQYF. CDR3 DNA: TGTGCCAGCAGTACCGGGACTAGCGGGAGGAAGACCCAGTACTTC.

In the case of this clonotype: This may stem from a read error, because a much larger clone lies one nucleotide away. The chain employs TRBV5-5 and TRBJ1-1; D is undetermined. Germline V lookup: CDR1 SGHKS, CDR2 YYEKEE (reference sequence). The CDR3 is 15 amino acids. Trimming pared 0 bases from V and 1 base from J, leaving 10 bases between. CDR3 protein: CASSLAFVGNTEAFF. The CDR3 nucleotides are TGTGCCAGCAGCTTGGCGTTTGTAGGGAACACTGAAGCTTTCTTT.

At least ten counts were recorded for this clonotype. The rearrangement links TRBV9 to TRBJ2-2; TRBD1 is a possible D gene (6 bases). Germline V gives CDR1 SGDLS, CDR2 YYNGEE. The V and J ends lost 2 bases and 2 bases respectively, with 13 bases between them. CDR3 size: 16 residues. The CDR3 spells CASSVSAGANTGELFF. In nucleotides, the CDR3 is TGTGCCAGCAGCGTTTCGGCAGGGGCAAACACCGGGGAGCTGTTTTTT.

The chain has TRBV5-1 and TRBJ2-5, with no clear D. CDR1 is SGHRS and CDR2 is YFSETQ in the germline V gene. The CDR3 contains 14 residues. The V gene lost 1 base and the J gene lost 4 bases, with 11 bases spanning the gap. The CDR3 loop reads CASSLLAFRETQYF. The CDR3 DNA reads TGCGCCAGCAGCTTGTTGGCTTTTCGAGAGACCCAGTACTTC.

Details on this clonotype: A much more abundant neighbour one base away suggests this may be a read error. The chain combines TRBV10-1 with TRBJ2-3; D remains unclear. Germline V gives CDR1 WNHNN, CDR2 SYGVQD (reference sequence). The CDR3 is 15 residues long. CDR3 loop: CGSSEVTGGTDTQYF. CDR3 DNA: TGCGGCAGCAGTGAGGTCACCGGCGGCACAGATACGCAGTATTTT.